Listed below are T cell receptor beta chains from one sample, sequenced in a study of vaccination and CD4 T cells after COVID-19. TCRdb re-called the PCR reads with MiXCR, one entry per CDR3 protein. Of 15,000 or so distinct CDR3 sequences listed, approximately 30% are singletons. Their cognate antigens are unknown. Sequencing was carried out using cultured CD4+ T cells from blood. The receptor source for this set is a human donor with COVID-19. Both conserved end residues are part of each CDR3. Each record gives: CDR3 length, D gene, V gene, J gene, clone size, CDR3 DNA, CDR3 protein. The D gene is left open where the match is weak. A row's size may be missing; if present it is once, few, many or a size class.

CDR3 length: 15
D gene: TRBD1
V gene: TRBV7-8
J gene: TRBJ1-6
clone size: NA
CDR3 DNA: TGTGCCAGCAGCTTGCAGCCGACAGGGTCCTCACCCCTCCACTTT
CDR3 protein: CASSLQPTGSSPLHF

CDR3 length: 15
D gene: NA
V gene: TRBV20-1
J gene: TRBJ2-3
clone size: few
CDR3 DNA: TGCAGTGCTAGGGCCGGCCCCGCGGAAAAAAATACGCAGTATTTT
CDR3 protein: CSARAGPAEKNTQYF

CDR3 length: 14
D gene: TRBD1
V gene: TRBV7-2
J gene: TRBJ2-7
clone size: NA
CDR3 DNA: TGTGCCAGCAGCACACGACAGGGGGCCTACGAGCAGTACTTC
CDR3 protein: CASSTRQGAYEQYF

CDR3 length: 15
D gene: NA
V gene: TRBV19
J gene: TRBJ1-3
clone size: NA
CDR3 DNA: TGTGCCAGTAGTATAGGACTTCTTTCTGGAAACACCATATATTTT
CDR3 protein: CASSIGLLSGNTIYF

CDR3 length: 14
D gene: NA
V gene: TRBV19
J gene: TRBJ2-3
clone size: NA
CDR3 DNA: TGTGCCAGCCGAAGGGGGGCCCCCACAGATACGCAGTATTTT
CDR3 protein: CASRRGAPTDTQYF

CDR3 length: 17
D gene: NA
V gene: TRBV12-3/TRBV12-4
J gene: TRBJ2-7
clone size: NA
CDR3 DNA: TGTGCCAGCAGGGACGTCAATTCGCGGGGCTCACCCTACGAGCAGTACTTC
CDR3 protein: CASRDVNSRGSPYEQYF

CDR3 length: 14
D gene: NA
V gene: TRBV24-1
J gene: TRBJ1-5
clone size: few
CDR3 DNA: TGTGCCACCACCCTGGCAGGGTCGGCTCAGCCCCAGCATTTT
CDR3 protein: CATTLAGSAQPQHF

CDR3 length: 13
D gene: NA
V gene: TRBV7-2
J gene: TRBJ1-3
clone size: few
CDR3 DNA: TGTGCCAGCAGCTTAGCGCCGGGGGGCACCATATATTTT
CDR3 protein: CASSLAPGGTIYF

CDR3 length: 15
D gene: TRBD1
V gene: TRBV7-8
J gene: TRBJ2-7
clone size: few
CDR3 DNA: TGTGCCAGCAGCTTGGGGGACAGGACCATCTACGAGCAGTACTTC
CDR3 protein: CASSLGDRTIYEQYF

CDR3 length: 12
D gene: NA
V gene: TRBV10-3
J gene: TRBJ1-1
clone size: few
CDR3 DNA: TGTGCCATCAGTGAGATGGGGACGGAAGCTTTCTTT
CDR3 protein: CAISEMGTEAFF

CDR3 length: 14
D gene: NA
V gene: TRBV6-1
J gene: TRBJ1-3
clone size: NA
CDR3 DNA: TGTGCCACATCTGGGGGGGCCTCTGGAAACACCATATATTTT
CDR3 protein: CATSGGASGNTIYF

CDR3 length: 15
D gene: NA
V gene: TRBV7-2
J gene: TRBJ1-1
clone size: NA
CDR3 DNA: TGTGCCAGCAGCCCGCAGATTGGAAAGAGCACTGAAGCTTTCTTT
CDR3 protein: CASSPQIGKSTEAFF

CDR3 length: 14
D gene: NA
V gene: TRBV7-7
J gene: TRBJ2-2
clone size: NA
CDR3 DNA: TGTGCTAGCGGCCGGGAACCGAACACCGGGGAGCTGTTTTTT
CDR3 protein: CASGREPNTGELFF

CDR3 length: 15
D gene: NA
V gene: TRBV19
J gene: TRBJ2-1
clone size: few
CDR3 DNA: TGTGCCAGCCCTAGGGAGGCAAATAGATACAATGAGCAGTTCTTC
CDR3 protein: CASPREANRYNEQFF

CDR3 length: 14
D gene: NA
V gene: TRBV20-1
J gene: TRBJ1-2
clone size: few
CDR3 DNA: TGCAGTGCTAGCTTCCACCTGGGGAACTATGGCTACACCTTC
CDR3 protein: CSASFHLGNYGYTF

CDR3 length: 14
D gene: NA
V gene: TRBV25-1
J gene: TRBJ2-5
clone size: NA
CDR3 DNA: TGTGCCAGCAGTGATTGCAGGGGCGAAGCGACCCAGTACTTC
CDR3 protein: CASSDCRGEATQYF

CDR3 length: 12
D gene: NA
V gene: TRBV20-1
J gene: TRBJ1-6
clone size: NA
CDR3 DNA: TGCAGTGCTAGGTACAACCCATCACCCCTCCACTTT
CDR3 protein: CSARYNPSPLHF

CDR3 length: 14
D gene: TRBD1
V gene: TRBV18
J gene: TRBJ2-7
clone size: NA
CDR3 DNA: TGTGCCAGCTCAGATGGACAGGGATCTCTGGAGCAGTACTTC
CDR3 protein: CASSDGQGSLEQYF

CDR3 length: 13
D gene: NA
V gene: TRBV7-2
J gene: TRBJ2-3
clone size: NA
CDR3 DNA: TGTGCCAGCAGCACGGACGGAGTTCGGCCGCAGTATTTT
CDR3 protein: CASSTDGVRPQYF

CDR3 length: 14
D gene: NA
V gene: TRBV18
J gene: TRBJ1-6
clone size: NA
CDR3 DNA: TGTGCCAGCTCAGCCGGGACGGATAATTCACCCCTCCACTTT
CDR3 protein: CASSAGTDNSPLHF

CDR3 length: 20
D gene: TRBD2
V gene: TRBV5-5
J gene: TRBJ2-3
clone size: NA
CDR3 DNA: TGTGCCAGCAGCTGGTGGGCAGGGGGCGGGACTAGCGGGGGCCGGGATACGCAGTATTTT
CDR3 protein: CASSWWAGGGTSGGRDTQYF

CDR3 length: 15
D gene: NA
V gene: TRBV19
J gene: TRBJ1-2
clone size: few
CDR3 DNA: TGTGCCAGTAGTCCTGATCTCGGCTGGGGGAATGGCTACACCTTC
CDR3 protein: CASSPDLGWGNGYTF

CDR3 length: 14
D gene: TRBD2
V gene: TRBV6-1
J gene: TRBJ2-7
clone size: few
CDR3 DNA: TGTGCCAGCAGGAGCGGGGGTCTCTCCTACGAGCAGTACTTC
CDR3 protein: CASRSGGLSYEQYF

CDR3 length: 16
D gene: NA
V gene: TRBV5-4
J gene: TRBJ1-5
clone size: NA
CDR3 DNA: TGTGCCAGCAGCTTTGGTAAGGGGGGCGAAAATCAGCCCCAGCATTTT
CDR3 protein: CASSFGKGGENQPQHF

CDR3 length: 13
D gene: NA
V gene: TRBV5-1
J gene: TRBJ2-1
clone size: NA
CDR3 DNA: TGCGCCAGCAGCTCACAGGGAACAAATGAGCAGTTCTTC
CDR3 protein: CASSSQGTNEQFF

CDR3 length: 15
D gene: NA
V gene: TRBV7-9
J gene: TRBJ1-4
clone size: NA
CDR3 DNA: TGTGCCAGCAGCTTCCCCAGGTCAACTAATGAAAAACTGTTTTTT
CDR3 protein: CASSFPRSTNEKLFF

CDR3 length: 16
D gene: TRBD2
V gene: TRBV27
J gene: TRBJ2-7
clone size: NA
CDR3 DNA: TGTGCCAGCAGTTTATTCAAGCGGGGGACACTCTCCGAGCAGTACTTC
CDR3 protein: CASSLFKRGTLSEQYF

CDR3 length: 19
D gene: NA
V gene: TRBV11-2
J gene: TRBJ1-5
clone size: few
CDR3 DNA: TGTGCCAGCAGCTTAGGATATCGTTGGAGGACACCGACCAATCAGCCCCAGCATTTT
CDR3 protein: CASSLGYRWRTPTNQPQHF

CDR3 length: 14
D gene: TRBD1
V gene: TRBV25-1
J gene: TRBJ1-5
clone size: large
CDR3 DNA: TGTGCCAGCAGTACACAGGGGCTCAATCAGCCCCAGCATTTT
CDR3 protein: CASSTQGLNQPQHF

CDR3 length: 14
D gene: NA
V gene: TRBV11-3
J gene: TRBJ2-2
clone size: NA
CDR3 DNA: TGTGCCAGCAGCTTAGATGGGGGAACCGGGGAGCTGTTTTTT
CDR3 protein: CASSLDGGTGELFF

CDR3 length: 17
D gene: NA
V gene: TRBV27
J gene: TRBJ2-3
clone size: NA
CDR3 DNA: TGTGCCAGCAGTTCCCTGGGGTGGGGGCCGATCACAGATACGCAGTATTTT
CDR3 protein: CASSSLGWGPITDTQYF

CDR3 length: 15
D gene: NA
V gene: TRBV11-2
J gene: TRBJ2-1
clone size: few
CDR3 DNA: TGTGCCAGCAGACACCGCAGCGGTTCCTACAATGAGCAGTTCTTC
CDR3 protein: CASRHRSGSYNEQFF

CDR3 length: 16
D gene: TRBD1
V gene: TRBV7-3
J gene: TRBJ1-6
clone size: few
CDR3 DNA: TGTGCCAGCAGTTTGGGGACCCCCAGGGGGGATTCACCCCTCCACTTT
CDR3 protein: CASSLGTPRGDSPLHF

CDR3 length: 14
D gene: TRBD1
V gene: TRBV7-2
J gene: TRBJ1-4
clone size: few
CDR3 DNA: TGTGCCAGCAGCCCGGACAGGGGGAATGAAAAACTGTTTTTT
CDR3 protein: CASSPDRGNEKLFF

CDR3 length: 14
D gene: NA
V gene: TRBV21-1
J gene: TRBJ1-2
clone size: few
CDR3 DNA: TGTGCCAGCAGCAAAGCGGAGAGGACCTATGGCTACACCTTC
CDR3 protein: CASSKAERTYGYTF

CDR3 length: 13
D gene: NA
V gene: TRBV6-5
J gene: TRBJ1-2
clone size: NA
CDR3 DNA: TGTGCCAGCAGTTCAGGGTGGAACTATGGCTACACCTTC
CDR3 protein: CASSSGWNYGYTF

CDR3 length: 16
D gene: NA
V gene: TRBV2
J gene: TRBJ2-4
clone size: few
CDR3 DNA: TGTGCCAGCAGTGTCTTCAGGGAATTGGGCAAAAACATTCAGTACTTC
CDR3 protein: CASSVFRELGKNIQYF

CDR3 length: 13
D gene: NA
V gene: TRBV28
J gene: TRBJ1-1
clone size: NA
CDR3 DNA: TGTGCCAGCAGTACGCTTTATAGCACTGAAGCTTTCTTT
CDR3 protein: CASSTLYSTEAFF

CDR3 length: 14
D gene: NA
V gene: TRBV7-9
J gene: TRBJ2-1
clone size: NA
CDR3 DNA: TGTGCCAGCCCTCTGGGCGGTCGGGGGAATGAGCAGTTCTTC
CDR3 protein: CASPLGGRGNEQFF

CDR3 length: 13
D gene: NA
V gene: TRBV7-2
J gene: TRBJ2-2
clone size: NA
CDR3 DNA: TGTGCCAGCAGCCCCCAGCTCACCGGGGAGCTGTTTTTT
CDR3 protein: CASSPQLTGELFF

CDR3 length: 16
D gene: TRBD1
V gene: TRBV20-1
J gene: TRBJ1-1
clone size: medium-sized
CDR3 DNA: TGCAGTGCTGGGACAGGGGTTTTCGAATCGGGGACTGAAGCTTTCTTT
CDR3 protein: CSAGTGVFESGTEAFF

CDR3 length: 15
D gene: NA
V gene: TRBV7-2
J gene: TRBJ1-5
clone size: few
CDR3 DNA: TGTGCCAGCAGCGCGGCCGGGGGCCGCAATCAGCCCCAGCATTTT
CDR3 protein: CASSAAGGRNQPQHF

CDR3 length: 13
D gene: NA
V gene: TRBV20-1
J gene: TRBJ2-7
clone size: NA
CDR3 DNA: TGCAGTGCTAGTAAAGGGGGGCCGGAAGAGCAGTACTTC
CDR3 protein: CSASKGGPEEQYF

CDR3 length: 14
D gene: NA
V gene: TRBV11-3
J gene: TRBJ1-1
clone size: NA
CDR3 DNA: TGTGCCAGCAGCTTAGGTTGGGGTTACACTGAAGCTTTCTTT
CDR3 protein: CASSLGWGYTEAFF

CDR3 length: 10
D gene: NA
V gene: TRBV20-1
J gene: TRBJ2-5
clone size: NA
CDR3 DNA: TGCAGTGCACAGAGGGAGACCCGGTACTTC
CDR3 protein: CSAQRETRYF

CDR3 length: 13
D gene: TRBD1
V gene: TRBV6-1
J gene: TRBJ1-4
clone size: NA
CDR3 DNA: TGTGCCAGCACCAGGGGGGGTAATGAAAAACTGTTTTTT
CDR3 protein: CASTRGGNEKLFF

CDR3 length: 14
D gene: NA
V gene: TRBV7-2
J gene: TRBJ2-5
clone size: few
CDR3 DNA: TGTGCCAGCAGCTTAGTTCCTAGACAAGAGACCCAGTACTTC
CDR3 protein: CASSLVPRQETQYF

CDR3 length: 13
D gene: NA
V gene: TRBV29-1
J gene: TRBJ1-4
clone size: few
CDR3 DNA: TGCAGCGCCCCGGGCAGCAGCGGGGAAAAACTGTTTTTT
CDR3 protein: CSAPGSSGEKLFF

CDR3 length: 14
D gene: NA
V gene: TRBV10-3
J gene: TRBJ1-3
clone size: NA
CDR3 DNA: TGTGCCATCAGATCACAGGGAGACAAAAACACCATATATTTT
CDR3 protein: CAIRSQGDKNTIYF

CDR3 length: 15
D gene: NA
V gene: TRBV5-1
J gene: TRBJ1-5
clone size: few
CDR3 DNA: TGCGCCAGCAGCTTGGAAGGGGGGGGCGGTCAGCCCCAGCATTTT
CDR3 protein: CASSLEGGGGQPQHF

CDR3 length: 16
D gene: NA
V gene: TRBV5-1
J gene: TRBJ1-1
clone size: NA
CDR3 DNA: TGCGCCAGCAGCCCGGAGCGATCAGGGTTATCCACTGAAGCTTTCTTT
CDR3 protein: CASSPERSGLSTEAFF

CDR3 length: 17
D gene: TRBD2
V gene: TRBV5-8
J gene: TRBJ2-3
clone size: few
CDR3 DNA: TGTGCCAGCAGCCGAGGCGGGGGGGCCATGGGCACAGATACGCAGTATTTT
CDR3 protein: CASSRGGGAMGTDTQYF

CDR3 length: 14
D gene: NA
V gene: TRBV11-2
J gene: TRBJ1-1
clone size: few
CDR3 DNA: TGTGCCAGCAGCTCCCGAGGGTGGAACACTGAAGCTTTCTTT
CDR3 protein: CASSSRGWNTEAFF

CDR3 length: 15
D gene: NA
V gene: TRBV7-2
J gene: TRBJ1-5
clone size: NA
CDR3 DNA: TGTGCCAGCAGCTCCTTGGAGAAAAGCAATCAGCCCCAGCATTTT
CDR3 protein: CASSSLEKSNQPQHF

CDR3 length: 15
D gene: NA
V gene: TRBV19
J gene: TRBJ2-2
clone size: few
CDR3 DNA: TGTGCCAGTAAGGATCGGCGGTCGAACACCGGGGAGCTGTTTTTT
CDR3 protein: CASKDRRSNTGELFF

CDR3 length: 12
D gene: TRBD1
V gene: TRBV28
J gene: TRBJ1-6
clone size: NA
CDR3 DNA: TGTGCCAGCAGCGCAGGGGGTCGAGCCCTCCACTTT
CDR3 protein: CASSAGGRALHF

CDR3 length: 15
D gene: TRBD1
V gene: TRBV6-2/TRBV6-3
J gene: TRBJ2-5
clone size: NA
CDR3 DNA: TGTGCCAGCAGTTGGGGACAGGGGAGGCAAGAGACCCAGTACTTC
CDR3 protein: CASSWGQGRQETQYF

CDR3 length: 14
D gene: NA
V gene: TRBV10-3
J gene: TRBJ2-3
clone size: NA
CDR3 DNA: TGTGCCATCAGTGATTCTCCCAACACAGATACGCAGTATTTT
CDR3 protein: CAISDSPNTDTQYF

CDR3 length: 15
D gene: TRBD2
V gene: TRBV12-3/TRBV12-4
J gene: TRBJ2-1
clone size: NA
CDR3 DNA: TGTGCCAGCAGTCCTCAGCGGGGCTCCTACAATGAGCAGTTCTTC
CDR3 protein: CASSPQRGSYNEQFF

CDR3 length: 14
D gene: NA
V gene: TRBV18
J gene: TRBJ1-2
clone size: few
CDR3 DNA: TGTGCCAGCTCACCATCGGAGGGGGGGTATGGCTACACCTTC
CDR3 protein: CASSPSEGGYGYTF